This record looks at one T cell receptor beta chain sequence and its context. Its target is not known. The V gene lost 7 bases and the J gene lost 2 bases, with 9 bases spanning the gap. The CDR3 loop spans 13 amino acids. Germline CDR1 SNHLY, CDR2 FYNNEI. This record belongs to a study of CD4+ T cells in melanoma. Findings of the study overall: Neoantigen-specific CD4+ T cells in melanoma reportedly had diverse differentiation states.

Libraries were prepared by immunoSEQ multiplex PCR; TCRdb keeps only in-frame clonotypes and omits some of them. The table has about 110,000 clones, about 90% seen once. The source material was peripheral blood. The chain couples TRBV2 to TRBJ1-3; tentatively, D is TRBD1 (5 bases). The source is a human donor with melanoma. In DNA, the CDR3 is TGTGCCAGCACTGTGGGGGCTGGAAACACCATATATTTT. It translates to CASTVGAGNTIYF.